This TCR beta chain comes out of a study of shared T cell receptors in the human thymus. Germline CDR1 reads MGHRA; CDR2 reads YSYEKL. Deletions cut 1 base from V and 7 bases from J, with 14 bases between. The CDR3 has 15 amino acids. Repertoires were generated with immunoSEQ multiplex PCR, while TCRdb's copy carries only in-frame clones and drops some. Among hundreds of thousands of clones listed, approximately 85% were seen once. These data also formed part of another study, on human thymus T cells. That work contributes: Infants, healthy and Finnish, who were having corrective surgery for congenital heart defects served as donors. Thymus tissue was removed during corrective cardiac surgery. Related research examined unrelated individuals and reported that their thymic repertoires overlapped highly.

Sequencing was performed on thymocytes. The gene calls are TRBV4-1 and TRBJ1-5; D remains ambiguous. The sequence was collected from a girl less than two years old with a congenital heart defect. The CDR3 loop reads CASSQGFRAGQPQHF. The CDR3 nucleotides read TGCGCCAGCAGCCAAGGTTTCAGAGCGGGGCAGCCCCAGCATTTT.